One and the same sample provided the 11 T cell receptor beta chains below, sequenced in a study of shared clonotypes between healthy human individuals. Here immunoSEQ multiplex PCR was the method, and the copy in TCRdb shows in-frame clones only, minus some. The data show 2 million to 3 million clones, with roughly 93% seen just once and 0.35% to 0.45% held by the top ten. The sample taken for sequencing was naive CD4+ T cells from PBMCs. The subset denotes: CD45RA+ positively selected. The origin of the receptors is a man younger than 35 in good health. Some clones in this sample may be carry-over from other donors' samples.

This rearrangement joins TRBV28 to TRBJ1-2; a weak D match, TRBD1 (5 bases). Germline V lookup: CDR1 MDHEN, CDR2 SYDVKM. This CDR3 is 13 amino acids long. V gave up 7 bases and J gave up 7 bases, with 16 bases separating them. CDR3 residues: CASITTGRSGYTF. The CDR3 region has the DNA TGTGCCAGCATAACAACAGGACGGAGTGGCTACACCTTC.

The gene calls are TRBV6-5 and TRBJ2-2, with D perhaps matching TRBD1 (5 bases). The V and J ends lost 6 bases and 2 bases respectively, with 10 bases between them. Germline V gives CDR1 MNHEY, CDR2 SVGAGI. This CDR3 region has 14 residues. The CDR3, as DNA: TGTGCCAGCAGGGGTTGGGGCAACACCGGGGAGCTGTTTTTT. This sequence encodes CASRGWGNTGELFF.

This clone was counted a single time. The CDR3 protein is CASSDDAYEQYF. In DNA, the CDR3 is TGTGCCAGCAGTGACGATGCCTACGAGCAGTACTTC. This sequence joins TRBV2 and TRBJ2-7; D unclear. CDR3 size: 12 residues. V dropped 3 bases and J dropped 2 bases, with 5 bases sitting between them. CDR1 and CDR2 from the germline V gene are SNHLY and FYNNEI.

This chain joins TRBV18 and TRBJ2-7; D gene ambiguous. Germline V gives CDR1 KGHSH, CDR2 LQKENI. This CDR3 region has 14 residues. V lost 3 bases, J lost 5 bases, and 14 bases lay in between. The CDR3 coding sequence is TGTGCCAGCTCACCGGCGGCCACCGGAAACGAGCAGTACTTC. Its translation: CASSPAATGNEQYF.

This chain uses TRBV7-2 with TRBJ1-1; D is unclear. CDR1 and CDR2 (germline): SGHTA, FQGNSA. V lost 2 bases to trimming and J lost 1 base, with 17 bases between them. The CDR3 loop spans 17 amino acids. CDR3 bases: TGTGCCAGCAGCTTAAATAGGATGGGAAGCTCGAACACTGAAGCTTTCTTT. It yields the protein CASSLNRMGSSNTEAFF.

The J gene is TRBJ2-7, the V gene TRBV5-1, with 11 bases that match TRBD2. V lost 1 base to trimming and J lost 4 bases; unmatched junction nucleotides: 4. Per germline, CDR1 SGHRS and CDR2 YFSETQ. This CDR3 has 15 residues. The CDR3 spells CASSLRLAGKYEQYF. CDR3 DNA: TGCGCCAGCAGCTTGAGACTAGCGGGAAAATACGAGCAGTACTTC.

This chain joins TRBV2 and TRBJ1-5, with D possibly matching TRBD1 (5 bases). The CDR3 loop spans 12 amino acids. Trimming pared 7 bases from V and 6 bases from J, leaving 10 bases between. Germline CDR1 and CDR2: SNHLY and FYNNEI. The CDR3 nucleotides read TGTGCCAGCACTCGGGGGGGTCAGCCCCAGCATTTT. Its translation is CASTRGGQPQHF.

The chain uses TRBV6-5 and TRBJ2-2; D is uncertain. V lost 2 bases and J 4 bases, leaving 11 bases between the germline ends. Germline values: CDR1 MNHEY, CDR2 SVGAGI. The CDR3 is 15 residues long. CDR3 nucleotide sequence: TGTGCCAGCAGTTACGCCATAGTCTTCACCGGGGAGCTGTTTTTT. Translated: CASSYAIVFTGELFF.

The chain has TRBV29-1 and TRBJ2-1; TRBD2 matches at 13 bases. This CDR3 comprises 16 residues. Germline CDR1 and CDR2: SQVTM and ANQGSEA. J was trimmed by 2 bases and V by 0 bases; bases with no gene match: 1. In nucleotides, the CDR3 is TGCAGCGTTGAAGAGGGGACTAGCGGGGCCTACAATGAGCAGTTCTTC. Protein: CSVEEGTSGAYNEQFF.

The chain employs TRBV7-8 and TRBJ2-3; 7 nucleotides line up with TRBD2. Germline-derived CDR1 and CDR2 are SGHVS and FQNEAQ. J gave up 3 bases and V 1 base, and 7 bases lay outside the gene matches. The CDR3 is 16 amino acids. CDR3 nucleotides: TGTGCCAGCAGCTTAGACGGTGGGAGGGCAACAGATACGCAGTATTTT. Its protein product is CASSLDGGRATDTQYF.

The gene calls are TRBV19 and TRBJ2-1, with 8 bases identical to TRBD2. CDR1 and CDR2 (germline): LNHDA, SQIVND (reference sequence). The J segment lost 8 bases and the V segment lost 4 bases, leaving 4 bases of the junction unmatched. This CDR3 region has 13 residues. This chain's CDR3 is CASSKSGSHEQFF. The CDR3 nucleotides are TGTGCCAGTAGTAAGAGCGGGAGTCATGAGCAGTTCTTC.